Listed below are T cell receptor beta chains from one sample, sequenced in a study of T cell repertoires in cytomegalovirus infection. MiXCR was run by TCRdb on the reads, yielding one entry per CDR3 protein. The repertoire has over 450,000 distinct CDR3 sequences, roughly 12% of them found once; the top ten carry 10%. The sample taken for sequencing was PBMCs. The receptor set was obtained from a human donor in good health (CMV status not recorded). Some clones in this sample may be carry-over from other donors' samples. The CDR3 runs from the conserved cysteine through the conserved F or W. D genes are given only for firm matches. Some rows mark clone size as missing; the rest say once, few, many or name a class of expanded clone.

d_call j_call clone_size v_call cdr3_nt cdr3_aa
TRBD1 TRBJ1-5 many TRBV25-1 TGTGCCAGCAGTGAATCCGGGACAGGGGGCTTGCAGCCCCAGCATTTT CASSESGTGGLQPQHF
NA TRBJ1-1 NA TRBV10-3 TGTGCCATCCAGGGAAACACTGAAGCTTTCTTT CAIQGNTEAFF
TRBD1 TRBJ2-2 many TRBV27 TGTGCCAGCAGTTTAGCAGGGGGCGTACCGAACACCGGGGAGCTGTTTTTT CASSLAGGVPNTGELFF
TRBD2 TRBJ2-1 many TRBV7-9 TGTGCCAGCAGCCCCCACGGGACTAGCGGGAATGAGCAGTTCTTC CASSPHGTSGNEQFF
NA TRBJ1-1 NA TRBV28 TGTGCCAGCAGCTGGACAGTTAAGAACACTGAAGCTTTCTTT CASSWTVKNTEAFF
NA TRBJ1-1 NA TRBV5-5 TGTGCCAGCAGCTTGCGAGACCCCAGGGAGAACACTGAAGCTTTCTTT CASSLRDPRENTEAFF
TRBD2 TRBJ2-2 many TRBV7-6 TGTGCCAGCAGCACCCCGACTAGCGGGGGGAAAACCGGGGAGCTGTTTTTT CASSTPTSGGKTGELFF
NA TRBJ2-7 many TRBV7-8 TGTGCCAGCAGATCCCGGGAATCCTCCTACGAGCAGTACTTC CASRSRESSYEQYF
NA TRBJ1-2 many TRBV12-3/TRBV12-4 TGTGCCAGCAGTCCACAGGTCGGGGGAGGCTATGGCTACACCTTC CASSPQVGGGYGYTF
NA TRBJ2-6 NA TRBV29-1 TGCAGCGTTCGGCAACGCTCTGGGGCCAACGTCCTGACTTTC CSVRQRSGANVLTF
TRBD1 TRBJ2-1 NA TRBV29-1 TGCAGCGCCGACAGGGTCAGGGATGAGCAGTTCTTC CSADRVRDEQFF
NA TRBJ2-7 many TRBV15 TGTGCCACCAGCAGAGATCGCGAGCAGTACTTC CATSRDREQYF
NA TRBJ1-4 few TRBV20-1 TGCAGTGTAGTTGTCGTGGGTGAGAATGAAAAACTGTTTTTT CSVVVVGENEKLFF
NA TRBJ1-2 many TRBV5-6 TGTGCCAGCAGCTTGGGACGGACTTCCTTCTATGGCTACACCTTC CASSLGRTSFYGYTF
NA TRBJ2-5 few TRBV20-1 TGCAGTGCTGGGGGAGACAGACCGTCCCAGTACTTC CSAGGDRPSQYF
NA TRBJ1-2 few TRBV4-2 TGTGCCAGCAGCCAAGTGGGACACAGTGGCTACACCTTC CASSQVGHSGYTF
NA TRBJ1-3 many TRBV7-3 TGTGCCAGCAGCTTAAGGGGTGACTCTGGAAACACCATATATTTT CASSLRGDSGNTIYF
NA TRBJ1-5 many TRBV20-1 TGCAGTGCTGGCCTGACGGAGGGTATGGAGGCCCAGCATTTT CSAGLTEGMEAQHF
TRBD1 TRBJ1-5 NA TRBV28 TGTGCCAGCACCCCGGGACAGGGGAACCAGCCCCAGCATTTT CASTPGQGNQPQHF
TRBD2 TRBJ2-1 many TRBV6-2/TRBV6-3 TGTGCCAGCAGTTATCTAACTAGCGGGAGTATGAACAATGAGCAGTTCTTC CASSYLTSGSMNNEQFF
NA TRBJ2-2 many TRBV11-3 TGTGCCAGCACGGGACAGAACACCGGGGAGCTGTTTTTT CASTGQNTGELFF
NA TRBJ2-1 many TRBV20-1 TGCAGTGCAGGCCAGGTTATCGACGAGCAGTTCTTC CSAGQVIDEQFF
TRBD1 TRBJ1-5 NA TRBV29-1 TGCAGCGTGGGGGACAGTCTTAATCAGCCCCAGCATTTT CSVGDSLNQPQHF
NA TRBJ2-1 many TRBV7-8 TGTGCCAGCAGCCCTACGGGACACCAAACAAGGATAAAAGACAATGAGCAGTTCTTC CASSPTGHQTRIKDNEQFF
NA TRBJ1-6 NA TRBV5-1 TGCGCCAGCAGATTTTCGACCGGGGCGTACTCACCCCTCCACTTT CASRFSTGAYSPLHF